Listed below are T cell receptor beta chains from one sample, sequenced in a study of blood T cells in healthy people across ages. TCRdb ran MiXCR on the 5' RACE reads and lists one entry per CDR3 protein. Seen here are some 1.5 million distinct CDR3 sequences, 28% observed once, and the top ten hold around 7.7%. The sequencing sample was made of blood. The receptors were sampled from a woman aged 25 to 39 in good health. The CDR3 runs from the conserved cysteine through the conserved F or W. A D gene is named only where the DNA matches it firmly. The size entry is marked missing in some rows and otherwise reads once, few, many or a size class.

D gene: TRBD1
clone size: NA
J gene: TRBJ2-5
V gene: TRBV7-9
CDR3 protein: CASSYRDRDETQYF
CDR3 DNA: TGTGCCAGCAGCTACCGGGACAGGGACGAGACCCAGTACTTC

D gene: TRBD1
clone size: NA
J gene: TRBJ1-1
V gene: TRBV7-8
CDR3 protein: CASSPRTGRMNTEAFF
CDR3 DNA: TGTGCCAGCAGCCCCCGGACAGGGAGGATGAACACTGAAGCTTTCTTT

D gene: TRBD1
clone size: NA
J gene: TRBJ1-2
V gene: TRBV11-2
CDR3 protein: CASTNQGANYGYTF
CDR3 DNA: TGTGCCAGCACGAATCAGGGGGCGAACTATGGCTACACCTTC

D gene: NA
clone size: few
J gene: TRBJ1-1
V gene: TRBV6-5
CDR3 protein: CASSYPGTPEAFF
CDR3 DNA: TGTGCCAGCAGTTACCCCGGGACACCTGAAGCTTTCTTT

D gene: TRBD1
clone size: NA
J gene: TRBJ1-5
V gene: TRBV18
CDR3 protein: CASSIQGAPQPQHF
CDR3 DNA: TGTGCCAGCTCAATCCAGGGGGCACCTCAGCCCCAGCATTTT

D gene: TRBD1
clone size: NA
J gene: TRBJ2-4
V gene: TRBV3-1
CDR3 protein: CASSRLQGAKENEQYF
CDR3 DNA: TGTGCCAGCAGCCGACTACAGGGGGCAAAGGAAAATGAGCAGTACTTC

D gene: TRBD2
clone size: few
J gene: TRBJ2-7
V gene: TRBV20-1
CDR3 protein: CSARRASGSPAAYEQYF
CDR3 DNA: TGCAGTGCTAGAAGGGCTAGCGGGAGCCCCGCGGCCTACGAGCAGTACTTC

D gene: TRBD2
clone size: NA
J gene: TRBJ2-2
V gene: TRBV28
CDR3 protein: CASTLAGGLRELFF
CDR3 DNA: TGTGCCAGCACCTTAGCGGGAGGTCTCAGGGAGCTGTTTTTT

D gene: TRBD2
clone size: many
J gene: TRBJ2-1
V gene: TRBV20-1
CDR3 protein: CSGSLADEQFF
CDR3 DNA: TGCAGTGGGAGCCTAGCGGATGAGCAGTTCTTC

D gene: TRBD1
clone size: NA
J gene: TRBJ2-3
V gene: TRBV5-1
CDR3 protein: CASSPGTGQPSRDTQYF
CDR3 DNA: TGCGCCAGCAGCCCGGGGACAGGCCAACCTTCAAGGGATACGCAGTATTTT

D gene: NA
clone size: NA
J gene: TRBJ2-3
V gene: TRBV11-1
CDR3 protein: CASSLDGLGTDTQYF
CDR3 DNA: TGTGCCAGCAGCTTAGACGGTTTAGGCACAGATACGCAGTATTTT

D gene: TRBD1
clone size: NA
J gene: TRBJ1-4
V gene: TRBV7-6
CDR3 protein: CASTMGQGNEKLFF
CDR3 DNA: TGTGCCAGCACCATGGGACAGGGTAATGAAAAACTGTTTTTT

D gene: TRBD2
clone size: NA
J gene: TRBJ2-3
V gene: TRBV20-1
CDR3 protein: CSARQLAGLEDTQYF
CDR3 DNA: TGCAGTGCTAGACAGCTAGCGGGACTTGAAGATACGCAGTATTTT

D gene: TRBD1
clone size: few
J gene: TRBJ1-3
V gene: TRBV4-1
CDR3 protein: CASSKGQGSSGNTIYF
CDR3 DNA: TGCGCCAGCAGCAAGGGACAGGGGAGCTCTGGAAACACCATATATTTT

D gene: NA
clone size: NA
J gene: TRBJ1-2
V gene: TRBV28
CDR3 protein: CANSVEQDYGYTF
CDR3 DNA: TGTGCCAACAGCGTAGAACAAGACTATGGCTACACCTTC

D gene: TRBD1
clone size: NA
J gene: TRBJ1-1
V gene: TRBV7-8
CDR3 protein: CASRTRGQGTEAFF
CDR3 DNA: TGTGCCAGCAGGACCAGGGGGCAGGGAACTGAAGCTTTCTTT

D gene: NA
clone size: many
J gene: TRBJ1-5
V gene: TRBV6-6
CDR3 protein: CASSQYRTDQPQHF
CDR3 DNA: TGTGCCAGCAGCCAGTACAGGACGGATCAGCCCCAGCATTTT

D gene: TRBD1
clone size: many
J gene: TRBJ1-5
V gene: TRBV20-1
CDR3 protein: CSASPRQGYQPQHF
CDR3 DNA: TGCAGTGCTAGTCCGAGACAGGGGTACCAGCCCCAGCATTTT

D gene: TRBD1
clone size: NA
J gene: TRBJ2-1
V gene: TRBV11-2
CDR3 protein: CASRTPGQGYNEQFF
CDR3 DNA: TGTGCCAGCAGGACTCCGGGACAGGGTTACAATGAGCAGTTCTTC

D gene: TRBD2
clone size: many
J gene: TRBJ2-7
V gene: TRBV7-2
CDR3 protein: CASSSRTSGRHEQYF
CDR3 DNA: TGTGCCAGCAGCAGCCGTACTAGCGGGAGACACGAGCAGTACTTC

D gene: NA
clone size: once
J gene: TRBJ2-3
V gene: TRBV5-1
CDR3 protein: CASSSPAGRLSTDTQYF
CDR3 DNA: TGCGCCAGCAGCTCCCCGGCCGGCAGACTAAGCACAGATACGCAGTATTTT

D gene: TRBD1
clone size: NA
J gene: TRBJ2-7
V gene: TRBV6-5
CDR3 protein: CAGSSGQGGYEQYF
CDR3 DNA: TGTGCCGGCAGTTCGGGACAGGGAGGCTACGAGCAGTACTTC

D gene: TRBD1
clone size: few
J gene: TRBJ2-5
V gene: TRBV6-5
CDR3 protein: CASRSSPGQGEETQYF
CDR3 DNA: TGTGCCAGCAGATCCTCACCGGGACAGGGGGAAGAGACCCAGTACTTC

D gene: NA
clone size: few
J gene: TRBJ2-1
V gene: TRBV10-1
CDR3 protein: CARFLSGYNEQFF
CDR3 DNA: TGCGCCAGGTTCCTAAGCGGTTACAATGAGCAGTTCTTC

D gene: TRBD1
clone size: many
J gene: TRBJ2-7
V gene: TRBV11-2
CDR3 protein: CASSFGTGNEQYF
CDR3 DNA: TGTGCCAGCAGTTTCGGGACAGGTAACGAGCAGTACTTC

D gene: NA
clone size: many
J gene: TRBJ2-1
V gene: TRBV6-2/TRBV6-3
CDR3 protein: CATRSGGSYNEQFF
CDR3 DNA: TGTGCCACCCGATCCGGGGGCTCCTACAATGAGCAGTTCTTC

D gene: NA
clone size: NA
J gene: TRBJ2-5
V gene: TRBV10-2
CDR3 protein: CASSRVGGRGGETQYF
CDR3 DNA: TGCGCCAGCAGTAGAGTCGGCGGTCGCGGAGGGGAGACCCAGTACTTC

D gene: NA
clone size: many
J gene: TRBJ2-7
V gene: TRBV27
CDR3 protein: CASMLGSGYEQYF
CDR3 DNA: TGTGCCAGCATGCTAGGGTCTGGCTACGAGCAGTACTTC

D gene: NA
clone size: few
J gene: TRBJ2-1
V gene: TRBV20-1
CDR3 protein: CSTIDPGMSSYNEQFF
CDR3 DNA: TGCAGTACTATAGATCCGGGTATGAGCTCCTACAATGAGCAGTTCTTC

D gene: NA
clone size: NA
J gene: TRBJ2-7
V gene: TRBV20-1
CDR3 protein: CSAGTGPPSYEQYF
CDR3 DNA: TGCAGTGCGGGGACGGGACCGCCATCCTACGAGCAGTACTTC

D gene: TRBD1
clone size: many
J gene: TRBJ1-2
V gene: TRBV5-4
CDR3 protein: CASSRPRDSGYGYTF
CDR3 DNA: TGTGCCAGCAGCCGGCCGAGGGACAGCGGTTATGGCTACACCTTC

D gene: TRBD2
clone size: NA
J gene: TRBJ2-7
V gene: TRBV20-1
CDR3 protein: CSAERERGSYEQYF
CDR3 DNA: TGCAGTGCCGAGCGGGAGAGGGGGTCCTACGAGCAGTACTTC

D gene: NA
clone size: few
J gene: TRBJ2-7
V gene: TRBV6-1
CDR3 protein: CASSEMGGLYEQYF
CDR3 DNA: TGTGCCAGCAGTGAAATGGGGGGATTGTACGAGCAGTACTTC

D gene: NA
clone size: few
J gene: TRBJ1-1
V gene: TRBV29-1
CDR3 protein: CSVAGGTTEAFF
CDR3 DNA: TGCAGCGTGGCCGGGGGGACCACTGAAGCTTTCTTT

D gene: NA
clone size: many
J gene: TRBJ2-7
V gene: TRBV5-6
CDR3 protein: CASSSSRVYEQYF
CDR3 DNA: TGTGCCAGCAGCTCCAGCAGGGTATACGAGCAGTACTTC

D gene: NA
clone size: NA
J gene: TRBJ1-5
V gene: TRBV11-2
CDR3 protein: CASSLGGEVNQPQHF
CDR3 DNA: TGTGCCAGCAGCTTAGGGGGGGAGGTCAATCAGCCCCAGCATTTT

D gene: TRBD1
clone size: NA
J gene: TRBJ2-7
V gene: TRBV30
CDR3 protein: CAWSFKGGEASYEQYF
CDR3 DNA: TGTGCCTGGAGTTTCAAAGGGGGCGAGGCATCCTACGAGCAGTACTTC

D gene: NA
clone size: NA
J gene: TRBJ1-1
V gene: TRBV7-2
CDR3 protein: CASSSRSPNTEAFF
CDR3 DNA: TGTGCCAGCAGCTCCCGGTCCCCGAACACTGAAGCTTTCTTT

D gene: NA
clone size: NA
J gene: TRBJ1-5
V gene: TRBV6-2/TRBV6-3
CDR3 protein: CASKDGNQPQHF
CDR3 DNA: TGTGCCAGCAAGGACGGCAATCAGCCCCAGCATTTT

D gene: NA
clone size: once
J gene: TRBJ2-5
V gene: TRBV20-1
CDR3 protein: CSGGGRGLETQYF
CDR3 DNA: TGCAGTGGTGGGGGCAGGGGATTAGAGACCCAGTACTTC

D gene: TRBD1
clone size: NA
J gene: TRBJ1-1
V gene: TRBV20-1
CDR3 protein: CSAPDRGKGTEAFF
CDR3 DNA: TGCAGTGCGCCTGACAGGGGGAAAGGGACTGAAGCTTTCTTT

D gene: NA
clone size: few
J gene: TRBJ1-4
V gene: TRBV7-8
CDR3 protein: CASTRRMNEKLFF
CDR3 DNA: TGTGCCAGCACACGACGGATGAATGAAAAACTGTTTTTT

D gene: TRBD1
clone size: NA
J gene: TRBJ2-5
V gene: TRBV6-6
CDR3 protein: CASSYSGQGEETQYF
CDR3 DNA: TGTGCCAGCAGTTACTCAGGACAGGGCGAAGAGACCCAGTACTTC

D gene: NA
clone size: many
J gene: TRBJ2-7
V gene: TRBV7-9
CDR3 protein: CASSPPLYEQYF
CDR3 DNA: TGTGCCAGCAGCCCGCCCCTCTACGAGCAGTACTTC

D gene: TRBD1
clone size: NA
J gene: TRBJ1-2
V gene: TRBV5-1
CDR3 protein: CASSFQPGQGANYGYTF
CDR3 DNA: TGCGCCAGCAGCTTTCAACCGGGACAGGGGGCCAACTATGGCTACACCTTC

D gene: NA
clone size: once
J gene: TRBJ1-1
V gene: TRBV11-2
CDR3 protein: CASSPRQTWNTEAFF
CDR3 DNA: TGTGCCAGCAGCCCAAGACAGACCTGGAACACTGAAGCTTTCTTT

D gene: NA
clone size: many
J gene: TRBJ2-4
V gene: TRBV4-1
CDR3 protein: CASSHPGKSSRAKNIQYF
CDR3 DNA: TGCGCCAGCAGCCACCCGGGGAAGAGCTCTAGAGCCAAAAACATTCAGTACTTC

D gene: TRBD2
clone size: few
J gene: TRBJ2-1
V gene: TRBV6-4
CDR3 protein: CASSDHFSSGSDNEQFF
CDR3 DNA: TGTGCCAGCAGTGACCATTTTTCTAGCGGGTCCGACAATGAGCAGTTCTTC

D gene: NA
clone size: few
J gene: TRBJ1-2
V gene: TRBV12-3/TRBV12-4
CDR3 protein: CASSPSKANYGYTF
CDR3 DNA: TGTGCCAGCAGTCCCTCTAAGGCTAACTATGGCTACACCTTC

D gene: TRBD1
clone size: few
J gene: TRBJ2-7
V gene: TRBV20-1
CDR3 protein: CSALGTGQFYEQYF
CDR3 DNA: TGCAGTGCTCTAGGGACAGGCCAGTTTTACGAGCAGTACTTC

D gene: NA
clone size: few
J gene: TRBJ1-1
V gene: TRBV28
CDR3 protein: CASSIRNEAFF
CDR3 DNA: TGTGCCAGCAGTATTAGGAATGAAGCTTTCTTT

D gene: TRBD1
clone size: few
J gene: TRBJ1-2
V gene: TRBV3-1
CDR3 protein: CASSGGQGVTNYGYTF
CDR3 DNA: TGTGCCAGCAGCGGGGGACAGGGCGTCACTAACTATGGCTACACCTTC

D gene: NA
clone size: once
J gene: TRBJ2-7
V gene: TRBV3-1
CDR3 protein: CASSPRGLAAYEQYF
CDR3 DNA: TGTGCCAGCAGCCCCCGGGGGCTAGCGGCCTACGAGCAGTACTTC

D gene: NA
clone size: NA
J gene: TRBJ1-6
V gene: TRBV5-5
CDR3 protein: CASSLEQGTYNSPLHF
CDR3 DNA: TGTGCCAGCAGCTTGGAGCAGGGGACCTATAATTCACCCCTCCACTTT

D gene: NA
clone size: many
J gene: TRBJ2-1
V gene: TRBV6-5
CDR3 protein: CALAYNEQFF
CDR3 DNA: TGTGCCTTAGCCTACAATGAGCAGTTCTTC

D gene: TRBD1
clone size: few
J gene: TRBJ1-2
V gene: TRBV7-9
CDR3 protein: CASSRDREAGYTF
CDR3 DNA: TGTGCCAGCAGCAGAGACAGGGAAGCTGGCTACACCTTC

D gene: TRBD2
clone size: NA
J gene: TRBJ2-1
V gene: TRBV4-2
CDR3 protein: CASSQPGGVNEQFF
CDR3 DNA: TGTGCCAGCAGCCAACCGGGGGGTGTTAATGAGCAGTTCTTC

D gene: NA
clone size: few
J gene: TRBJ2-4
V gene: TRBV5-5
CDR3 protein: CASSPYAPDVKNIQYF
CDR3 DNA: TGTGCCAGCAGCCCGTACGCCCCGGACGTAAAAAACATTCAGTACTTC